The rows below give T cell receptor beta chains drawn from one sample of a study of blood T cell repertoires in COVID-19. Sequencing was performed with immunoSEQ multiplex PCR; in TCRdb, only in-frame clones are kept and a portion is missing. The data show 30,000 or so clones, roughly 88% seen once. The source material was peripheral blood. Receptors were obtained from a woman older than 75 with COVID-19, enrolled during active disease. Each CDR3 is given with its conserved first and last residue. Each record gives: J gene, D gene, V gene, clone size, CDR3 protein, CDR3 DNA. A D gene is named only where the DNA matches it firmly. Clone size is shown for a subset of rows, as once, few, many or a class of expanded clone.

TRBJ1-4 | - | TRBV1 | - | CTSSHGGQGNNEKLFF | TGCACCAGCAGCCATGGTGGCCAGGGAAATAATGAAAAACTGTTTTTT
TRBJ2-5 | - | TRBV3-1/TRBV3-2 | - | CASSYQGGGETQYF | TGTGCCAGCAGCTACCAGGGAGGCGGAGAGACCCAGTACTTC
TRBJ1-2 | - | TRBV6-2/TRBV6-3 | once | CASSYGGNYGYTF | TGTGCCAGCAGTTACGGCGGGAACTATGGCTACACCTTC
TRBJ2-1 | - | TRBV12-5 | - | CASGLYRQRGYNEQFF | TGTGCTAGTGGTTTGTACCGACAGAGGGGGTACAATGAGCAGTTCTTC
TRBJ1-2 | TRBD1 | TRBV30 | - | CAWSAGQGGYTF | TGTGCCTGGAGCGCCGGACAGGGAGGCTACACCTTC
TRBJ1-6 | - | TRBV7-9 | - | CASVADSGYGSPLHF | TGTGCCAGCGTCGCGGACTCAGGTTACGGTTCACCCCTCCACTTT
TRBJ1-2 | - | TRBV3-1/TRBV3-2 | few | CASSQDRVRGYTF | TGTGCCAGCAGCCAAGACAGGGTCAGGGGCTACACCTTC
TRBJ1-5 | - | TRBV5-5 | - | CASSLEQYSNQPQHF | TGTGCCAGCAGCTTGGAACAATATAGCAATCAGCCCCAGCATTTT
TRBJ1-2 | TRBD1 | TRBV6-1 | - | CASSDRQGFVYGYTF | TGTGCCAGCAGTGACCGACAGGGGTTTGTCTATGGCTACACCTTC
TRBJ1-6 | - | TRBV15 | once | CATSRDEGNSPLHF | TGTGCCACCAGCAGAGACGAGGGAAATTCACCCCTCCACTTT
TRBJ2-2 | - | TRBV6-1 | - | CASSEGTPGTGELFF | TGTGCCAGCAGTGAAGGAACCCCCGGGACCGGGGAGCTGTTTTTT
TRBJ2-1 | TRBD2 | TRBV6-1 | - | CASSEDRTSWSEQFF | TGTGCCAGCAGTGAAGATCGGACTAGTTGGAGTGAGCAGTTCTTC